This entry lists 6 T cell receptor beta chains sequenced from one sample in a study of blood T cell repertoires in COVID-19. Sequencing was performed with immunoSEQ multiplex PCR; in TCRdb, only in-frame clones are kept and a portion is missing. The sample has 350,000 or so clones, about 88% seen once. The sequencing input was PBMCs or T cells enriched from blood (not recorded which). These receptor sequences come from a woman between 25 and 40 years old who had been exposed to COVID-19.

V usage is TRBV30 and J usage is TRBJ2-3, with 13 bases matching TRBD2. V dropped 5 bases and J dropped 1; count of bases not matched to a gene: 0. CDR1 is GTSNPN and CDR2 is SVGIG in the germline V gene (reference sequence). CDR3 length: 14 residues. The CDR3 DNA is TGTGCCTGGGGGACTAGCGGGGGCACAGATACGCAGTATTTT. Translated: CAWGTSGGTDTQYF.

This chain links TRBV19 with TRBJ2-6; D not resolved. V lost 3 bases and J 2 bases, leaving 14 bases between the germline ends. From germline, CDR1 is LNHDA and CDR2 SQIVND (reference sequence). The CDR3 spans 17 residues. The CDR3 here is CASSIPSWPPGANVLTF. The CDR3 nucleotides read TGTGCCAGTAGTATCCCGTCGTGGCCGCCTGGGGCCAACGTCCTGACTTTC. Supplemented by reference TRBV19 and TRBJ2-6, the full variable domain reads DGGITQSPKYLFRKEGQNVTLSCEQNLNHDAMYWYRQDPGQGLRLIYYSQIVNDFQKGDIAEGYSVSREKKESFPLTVTSAQKNPTAFYLCASSIPSWPPGANVLTFGAGSRLTVL.

The V and J genes are TRBV3-1 (or the pseudogene TRBV3-2) and TRBJ2-3, with D possibly matching TRBD2 (5 bases). The length of the CDR3 is 17 residues. Looked up from germline, CDR1 is LGHDT and CDR2 is YNNKEL (reference sequence). With 3 bases removed from V and 0 bases from J, the gap between germline ends came to 16 bases. The CDR3: CASSHSPRALSTDTQYF. The CDR3 region has the DNA TGTGCCAGCAGCCACTCGCCGAGGGCCTTAAGCACAGATACGCAGTATTTT.

V usage is TRBV28 and J usage is TRBJ2-3; D is perhaps TRBD2 (7 bases). The germline V gene has CDR1 MDHEN and CDR2 SYDVKM. Trimming stripped 6 bases from V and 6 bases from J, with 13 bases between. The CDR3 is 13 residues long. The CDR3 sequence: CASRTGREDTQYF. CDR3 nucleotide sequence: TGTGCCAGCAGAACAGGGCGGGAGGATACGCAGTATTTT.

The V gene is TRBV27, the J gene TRBJ2-7, with TRBD1 matching over 9 bases. The V and J ends lost 6 bases and 1 base, in that order; junction bases with no gene match: 1. This CDR3 region has 13 residues. From germline, CDR1 is MNHEY and CDR2 SMNVEV (reference sequence). In DNA, the CDR3 is TGTGCCAGCAGGGGACAGGGTTCCTACGAGCAGTACTTC. The encoded protein is CASRGQGSYEQYF.

Only a few counts were recorded for this clone. The V call is TRBV19, the J call TRBJ1-5; TRBD1 agrees at 8 bases. Germline V gene data show CDR1 as LNHDA and CDR2 as SQIVND (reference sequence). This CDR3 is built from 15 residues. The V segment lost 0 bases and the J segment 5 bases; nucleotides outside the gene matches: 3. CDR3 DNA: TGTGCCAGTAGTATAGACAGGGGGCGGGATCAGCCCCAGCATTTT. This codes for CASSIDRGRDQPQHF.